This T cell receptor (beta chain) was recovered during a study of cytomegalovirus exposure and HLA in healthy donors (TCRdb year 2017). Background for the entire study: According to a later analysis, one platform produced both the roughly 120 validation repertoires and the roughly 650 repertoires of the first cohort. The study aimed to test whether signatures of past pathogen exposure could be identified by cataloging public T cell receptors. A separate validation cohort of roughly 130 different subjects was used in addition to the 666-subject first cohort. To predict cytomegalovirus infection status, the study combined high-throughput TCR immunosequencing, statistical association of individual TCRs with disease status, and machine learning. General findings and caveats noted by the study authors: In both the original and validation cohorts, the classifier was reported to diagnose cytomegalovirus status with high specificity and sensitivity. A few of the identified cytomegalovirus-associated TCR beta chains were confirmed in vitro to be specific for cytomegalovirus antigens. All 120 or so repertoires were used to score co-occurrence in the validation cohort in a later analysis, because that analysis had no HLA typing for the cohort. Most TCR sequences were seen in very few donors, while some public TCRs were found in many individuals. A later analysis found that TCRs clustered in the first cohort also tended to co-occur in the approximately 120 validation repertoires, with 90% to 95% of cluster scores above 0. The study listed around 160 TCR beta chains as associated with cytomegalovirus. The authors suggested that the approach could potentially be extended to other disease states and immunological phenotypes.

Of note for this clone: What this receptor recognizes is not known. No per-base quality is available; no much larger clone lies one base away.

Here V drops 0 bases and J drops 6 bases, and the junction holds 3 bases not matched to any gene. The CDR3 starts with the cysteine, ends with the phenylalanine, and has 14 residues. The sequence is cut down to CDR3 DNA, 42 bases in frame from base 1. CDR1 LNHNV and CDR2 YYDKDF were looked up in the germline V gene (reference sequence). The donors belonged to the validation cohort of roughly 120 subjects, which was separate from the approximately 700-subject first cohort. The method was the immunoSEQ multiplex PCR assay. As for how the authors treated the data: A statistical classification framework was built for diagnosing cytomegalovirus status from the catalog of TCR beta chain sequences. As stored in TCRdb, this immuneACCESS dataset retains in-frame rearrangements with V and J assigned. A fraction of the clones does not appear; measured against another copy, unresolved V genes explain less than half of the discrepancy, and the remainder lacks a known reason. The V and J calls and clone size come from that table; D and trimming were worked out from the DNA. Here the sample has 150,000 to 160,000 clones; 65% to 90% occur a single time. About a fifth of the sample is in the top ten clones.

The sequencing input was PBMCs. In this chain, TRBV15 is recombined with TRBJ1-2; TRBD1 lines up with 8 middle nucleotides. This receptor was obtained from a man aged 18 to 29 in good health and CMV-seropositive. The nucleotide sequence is TGTGCCACCAGCAGAGATACAGGGGGTGATGGCTACACCTTC. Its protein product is CATSRDTGGDGYTF.